These 28 T cell receptor beta chains were sequenced from one sample in a study of cytomegalovirus exposure and HLA in healthy donors (dated by TCRdb to 2016 to 2017). Library creation used the immunoSEQ multiplex PCR assay. A mixture of 60 forward primers for TCR Vbeta segments and 13 reverse primers for TCR Jbeta segments was used in the multiplex PCR. TCRdb re-hosts the immuneACCESS table, in-frame sequences only. Its copies lack some clones; in the studies checked, an unresolved V gene accounts for under half of them, and the cause for the rest is not known. This sample holds under 300,000 clones; 81% were observed only once. The ten largest make up about 7.5% of the sample. Sequencing was performed on PBMCs. The receptors were gathered from a woman aged 60-70 years in good health and CMV-seropositive.

The rearrangement links TRBV6-5 to TRBJ1-2; 7 bases map to TRBD1. Germline V gene lookup returns CDR1 MNHEY and CDR2 SVGAGI. After removal of 4 bases from V and 6 bases from J, the junction contained 2 bases not matched to a gene. This CDR3 spans 12 amino acids. The CDR3, as DNA: TGTGCCAGCAGTTCAACAGGGGATGGCTACACCTTC. Translation gives CASSSTGDGYTF.

The CDR3 loop reads CSATESYGYTF. CDR3 nucleotides: TGCAGCGCCACAGAATCCTATGGCTACACCTTC. This chain links TRBV29-1 with TRBJ1-2, with D unclear. V dropped 7 bases and J dropped 4 bases, with 10 bases sitting between them. Per germline, CDR1 SQVTM and CDR2 ANQGSEA. This CDR3 contains 11 residues.

This chain connects TRBV2 to TRBJ2-3; TRBD2 aligns across 14 bases. The CDR3 has 16 amino acids. Trimming cost V 9 bases and J 4 bases; bases outside gene matches: 9. CDR1 is SNHLY and CDR2 is FYNNEI in the germline V gene. The CDR3 DNA follows: TGTGCCAGTAAGGGACTAGCGGGAGTTAGGGCAGATACGCAGTATTTT. Its protein product is CASKGLAGVRADTQYF.

This rearrangement joins TRBV28 to TRBJ2-5; 8 positions match TRBD2. This CDR3 has 15 residues. The trim removed 7 bases at V and 3 bases at J, leaving 10 bases unmatched. The V gene's germline CDR1 is MDHEN and CDR2 SYDVKM. This CDR3 reads CASTPPGLEKETQYF. The CDR3 region has the DNA TGTGCCAGCACCCCGCCGGGACTAGAGAAAGAGACCCAGTACTTC.

This clone appeared a single time. The chain employs TRBV1 and TRBJ2-3; the table's TRBD2 call for D was not verified on the DNA. TRBV1 is recorded as a pseudogene. The CDR3 loop spans 16 amino acids. The CDR3 nucleotides are TGCACCAGCAGCCGTGGGGTGGGAGAGTTCACAGATACGCAGTATTTT. It is translated as CTSSRGVGEFTDTQYF.

This chain links TRBV11-3 with TRBJ2-1; D is perhaps TRBD2 (5 bases). Trimming pared 0 bases from V and 5 bases from J, leaving 23 bases between. The germline V gene has CDR1 SGHNT and CDR2 YENEEA. The CDR3 is made up of 19 amino acids. CDR3 sequence (DNA): TGTGCCAGCAGCTTAGATCCCCCTGAGGGCTACGGCCGGCACAATGAGCAGTTCTTC. It codes for CASSLDPPEGYGRHNEQFF.

CDR3 bases: TGCAGCGTTGGGAGGGTTGGCGAGCAGTACTTC. As protein: CSVGRVGEQYF. V and J are TRBV29-1 and TRBJ2-7, with D tentatively TRBD2 (6 bases). CDR3 length equals 11 residues. Germline assignment: CDR1 SQVTM and CDR2 ANQGSEA. The germline V and J ends were trimmed by 4 bases and 6 bases, with 10 bases remaining between them.

The genes are TRBV12-5 and TRBJ2-3; a weak D match, TRBD2 (6 bases). CDR3 length: 16 amino acids. Germline V lookup: CDR1 LGHNT, CDR2 FRNRAP. Trimming shortened V by 0 bases and J by 6 bases, and 16 bases separated the two germline ends. Here the CDR3 DNA reads TGTGCTAGTGGTTTGGTACTCGTCGGGAGCGGCGATACGCAGTATTTT. Its translation is CASGLVLVGSGDTQYF.

This clone was seen a few times. This rearrangement joins TRBV2 to TRBJ1-2; D not resolved. This CDR3 is 13 amino acids long. V was clipped by 5 bases and J by 6 bases, with 13 bases between them. Germline V gives CDR1 SNHLY, CDR2 FYNNEI. The CDR3 loop is CASSLGVPDGYTF. DNA of the CDR3: TGTGCCAGCAGTCTCGGGGTTCCGGATGGCTACACCTTC.

The chain carries TRBV6-1 and TRBJ2-5, with 10 bases identical to TRBD1. This CDR3 comprises 16 residues. The J segment lost 4 bases and the V segment lost 4 bases, leaving 9 bases of the junction unmatched. Germline CDR1 reads MNHNS; CDR2 reads SASEGT. DNA of the CDR3: TGTGCCAGCAGTGGCTTTTCGACAGGGGGCAGAGAGACCCAGTACTTC. This gives the protein CASSGFSTGGRETQYF.

CDR3 sequence: CASSLAGVTNEKLFF. CDR3 DNA sequence: TGCGCCAGCAGCTTGGCAGGGGTAACTAATGAAAAACTGTTTTTT. J is TRBJ1-4 and V is TRBV5-1; perhaps TRBD1 as D (6 bases). Trimming stripped 0 bases from V and 1 base from J, with 7 bases between. Germline assignment: CDR1 SGHRS and CDR2 YFSETQ. This CDR3 spans 15 amino acids.

This clone was seen only once. This sequence joins TRBV5-3 and TRBJ2-1; 11 nucleotides agree with TRBD2. TRBV5-3 is filed as an ORF, its function uncertain. The CDR3 has 16 residues. Germline trimming cut 4 bases from V and 5 bases from J; bases unmatched to any gene: 8. The CDR3 sequence is CARSPPGLAADNEQFF. The CDR3 DNA follows: TGTGCCAGAAGCCCTCCGGGACTAGCGGCCGACAATGAGCAGTTCTTC.

This clone has only a few counts. The chain recombines TRBV27 with TRBJ1-1, with D possibly matching TRBD1 (6 bases). The CDR3 totals 13 residues. Germline-derived CDR1 and CDR2 are MNHEY and SMNVEV (reference sequence). The V end lost 7 bases, the J end lost 6 bases, and 15 bases lay between the germline ends. The CDR3 DNA sequence: TGTGCCAGCAAGCGCGGGGGGCAGGCTGAAGCTTTCTTT. Translated: CASKRGGQAEAFF.

The chain has TRBV28 and TRBJ2-1; TRBD2 matches at 11 bases. Germline V gives CDR1 MDHEN, CDR2 SYDVKM. CDR3 length: 18 amino acids. The junction had 10 bases not matched to a gene; V was cut back by 2 bases and J by 4 bases. Here the CDR3 reads CASSLRVLAGVEYNEQFF. The CDR3, as DNA: TGTGCCAGCAGTTTAAGGGTACTAGCGGGAGTGGAGTACAATGAGCAGTTCTTC.

The CDR3 coding sequence is TGTGCCAGCAGCTTAGCTGGACAGCTCCAAGAGACCCAGTACTTC. This encodes CASSLAGQLQETQYF. The gene calls are TRBV7-9 and TRBJ2-5; TRBD1 might be the D (6 bases). V lost 0 bases and J 1 base, leaving 9 bases between the germline ends. Looked up from germline, CDR1 is SEHNR and CDR2 is FQNEAQ (reference sequence). This CDR3 has 15 amino acids.

Points on this clone: Compared with germline, one end of the junction differs, possibly owing to a read error. The chain links TRBV7-9 to TRBJ2-2; 13 bases line up with TRBD2. The CDR3 covers 14 residues. Germline V lookup: CDR1 SEHNR, CDR2 FQNEAQ (reference sequence). The CDR3, as DNA: TGTTCCAGCAGCGGACTAGCGGGAGCCGGGGAGCTGTTTTTT. Protein product: CSSSGLAGAGELFF.

The gene calls are TRBV5-1 and TRBJ2-1; 8 bases match TRBD2. CDR1 is SGHRS, CDR2 YFSETQ, per germline. The V gene end was trimmed by 1 base and the J gene end by 4 bases; junction bases not matched to a gene: 7. The CDR3 runs 16 residues. The CDR3, as DNA: TGCGCCAGCAGCTTGTCCGGACTAGCTGCTTACAATGAGCAGTTCTTC. Translation gives CASSLSGLAAYNEQFF. The full variable domain, rest sourced from reference TRBV5-1 and TRBJ2-1, is KAGVTQTPRYLIKTRGQQVTLSCSPISGHRSVSWYQQTPGQGLQFLFEYFSETQRNKGNFPGRFSGRQFSNSRSEMNVSTLELGDSALYLCASSLSGLAAYNEQFFGPGTRLTVL.

For the CDR3, the DNA is TGTGCCAGCAGTTTATCCCCCCGTGCGTGGGAGACCCAGTACTTC. Translation: CASSLSPRAWETQYF. J is TRBJ2-5 and V is TRBV27; D is undetermined. Trimming removed 0 bases at V and 5 bases at J, with 13 bases between. This CDR3 region has 15 residues. CDR1 is MNHEY, CDR2 SMNVEV, per germline (reference sequence).

Comments on this clone: Compared with germline, one end of the junction differs, possibly owing to a read error. The V and J genes are TRBV7-9 and TRBJ2-2; the D gene is possibly TRBD2 (6 bases). Germline V CDR1 and CDR2: SEHNR, FQNEAQ (reference sequence). The CDR3 is 15 amino acids. CDR3 in amino acids: CSSSLGDSDTGELFF. The CDR3 nucleotides are TGTTCCAGCAGCTTAGGGGACTCAGACACCGGGGAGCTGTTTTTT.

This clone was seen just once. The genes are TRBV2 and TRBJ1-2, with D tentatively TRBD1 (6 bases). Trimming cost V 6 bases and J 2 bases, with 10 bases left between them. This CDR3 contains 13 residues. Germline loops: CDR1 SNHLY, CDR2 FYNNEI. In nucleotides, the CDR3 is TGTGCCAGCAGCAGAACAGGGAACTATGGCTACACCTTC. It specifies CASSRTGNYGYTF.

The genes are TRBV30 and TRBJ2-2; tentatively, D is TRBD2 (6 bases). Germline V gives CDR1 GTSNPN, CDR2 SVGIG (reference sequence). Trimming stripped 0 bases from V and 5 bases from J, with 13 bases between. The CDR3 is 15 amino acids. In nucleotides, the CDR3 is TGTGCCTGGAGTGTAGCAGGGAGCGGGACCGGGGAGCTGTTTTTT. This encodes CAWSVAGSGTGELFF.

J is TRBJ2-1 and V is TRBV5-4; TRBD2 aligns across 12 bases. V shed 4 bases and J 2 bases; nucleotides not matched to a gene: 4. Germline CDR1 and CDR2: SGHNT and YYREEE (reference sequence). The CDR3 is made up of 16 amino acids. CDR3 bases: TGTGCCAGCAGCGTTGGGACTAGCGGGCCCTACAATGAGCAGTTCTTC. Its translation is CASSVGTSGPYNEQFF.

V and J are TRBV15 and TRBJ2-3, with D perhaps TRBD1 (6 bases). Trimming removed 0 bases at V and 1 base at J, with 11 bases between. The germline V gene has CDR1 LNHNV and CDR2 YYDKDF (reference sequence). There are 16 residues in the CDR3. In nucleotides, the CDR3 is TGTGCCACCAGCAGAGATACAGGGCTCGGCACAGATACGCAGTATTTT. This codes for CATSRDTGLGTDTQYF.

This clone was seen a few times. The rearrangement links TRBV5-4 to TRBJ1-2; TRBD1 might be the D (6 bases). The CDR3 is 15 residues long. Germline V gives CDR1 SGHNT, CDR2 YYREEE (reference sequence). Deletions cut 0 bases from V and 7 bases from J, with 16 bases between. The CDR3 is CASSLVGDTLGGYTF. DNA of the CDR3: TGTGCCAGCAGCTTGGTAGGGGACACCCTCGGTGGCTACACCTTC.

This clone was observed once. V is TRBV21-1 and J is TRBJ1-4. TRBV21-1 is marked as a pseudogene. The CDR3 sequence is 17 residues long. The CDR3 protein is CASSKNGNRLGIEKLFF. The CDR3 bases are TGTGCCAGCAGCAAAAACGGGAACCGACTGGGTATTGAAAAACTGTTTTTT.

This rearrangement joins TRBV19 to TRBJ2-2; perhaps TRBD1 as D (6 bases). V was pared by 5 bases and J by 7 bases, with 14 bases between. The germline V gene encodes CDR1 LNHDA and CDR2 SQIVND (reference sequence). The CDR3 totals 14 residues. The CDR3 region has the DNA TGTGCCAGTAGTCATTACAGGGATCACGGGGAGCTGTTTTTT. It encodes CASSHYRDHGELFF.

In DNA form, the CDR3 reads TGTGCCAGCAGCTGGGACTTTCGAAGCTCCTACAATGAGCAGTTCTTC. It encodes CASSWDFRSSYNEQFF. The rearrangement links TRBV27 to TRBJ2-1; D is perhaps TRBD2 (6 bases). The CDR3 extends over 16 amino acids. Trimming left V 6 bases short and J 0 bases short, with 15 bases between. CDR1 MNHEY and CDR2 SMNVEV come from the germline V gene (reference sequence).

CDR3 amino acids: CASSLETGANYGYTF. The CDR3 DNA reads as TGCGCCAGCAGCTTGGAAACGGGAGCTAACTATGGCTACACCTTC. The chain is built from TRBV5-1 and TRBJ1-2; D call uncertain. This CDR3 is built from 15 residues. The germline V gene has CDR1 SGHRS and CDR2 YFSETQ. Trimming left V 0 bases short and J 0 bases short, with 9 bases between.